This TCR beta chain originates from a study of blood T cell repertoires in COVID-19. Study as a whole: There were acute and convalescent COVID-19 samples, and they came from the United States, Italy and Spain. From T cells, B-cell-depleted T cells, or PBMCs came the material, which was cDNA or gDNA.

In the original analysis: Using reference gene primer amplification, nucleated cell counts were estimated. Sequenced by immunoSEQ multiplex PCR; TCRdb stores in-frame clones only, minus some. The V and J calls and clone size were taken over from that table, and D and trimming were inferred from the DNA. The sample holds 140,000 to 150,000 clones, 80% seen once. Germline CDR1 is MGHDK and CDR2 is SYGVNS. V lost 4 bases, J lost 8 bases, and 11 bases lay in between. This CDR3 is 12 amino acids long. Sequencing input: peripheral blood. This TCR was recovered from an older man who had recovered from COVID-19. The J gene is TRBJ1-2, the V gene TRBV25-1; tentative D call: TRBD1 (6 bases). The CDR3: CASSVSGGGYTF. CDR3 DNA: TGTGCCAGCAGTGTTTCGGGGGGCGGCTACACCTTC.